The TCR beta chain under discussion was sequenced for a study of cytomegalovirus exposure and HLA in healthy donors. Here immunoSEQ multiplex PCR was the method, and the copy in TCRdb shows in-frame clones only, minus some. This table has 120,000 or so clones, roughly 90% appearing once. CDR1 and CDR2 from the germline V gene are MNHEY and SMNVEV (reference sequence). Trimming left V 2 bases short and J 6 bases short, with 10 bases between. CDR3 length equals 14 residues. The gene calls are TRBV27 and TRBJ2-2, with D possibly being TRBD1 (6 bases). Sequenced sample: PBMCs. The TCR was taken from a woman aged 25 to 39 in good health and CMV-seropositive. CDR3 loop: CASSLTGQAGELFF. The CDR3 region has the DNA TGTGCCAGCAGTTTAACAGGGCAGGCCGGGGAGCTGTTTTTT.